Each of the 21 T cell receptor beta chains below was sequenced from the same sample in a study of metastatic and nonmetastatic thyroid tumors. Ahead of thyroid surgery, no patient had received treatment of any kind. With MiXCR, TCRdb reprocessed the PCR reads. The sample consists of about 53,000 clones, 20% to 25% of them appearing once. Sequences were obtained from blood. The receptor source for this set is a female donor with papillary thyroid cancer or a benign thyroid nodule (not recorded which). Some clones in this sample may be carry-over from other donors' samples.

This clone appeared many times. The chain couples TRBV2 to TRBJ1-1, with D possibly TRBD1 on 6 matching bases. Germline V gene lookup returns CDR1 SNHLY and CDR2 FYNNEI. The germline V and J ends were trimmed by 7 bases and 6 bases, with 9 bases remaining between them. This CDR3 contains 11 residues. CDR3 amino acids: CASKAGAEAFF. The DNA for the CDR3 is TGTGCCAGCAAAGCAGGGGCTGAAGCTTTCTTT.

The V gene is TRBV20-1, the J gene TRBJ1-1; no clear D gene. The CDR3 is made up of 13 amino acids. The germline CDR1 and CDR2 sequences are DFQATT and SNEGSKA (reference sequence). Trimming pared 5 bases from V and 4 bases from J, leaving 14 bases between. The chain's CDR3 is CSAAYGTITEAFF. DNA for the CDR3: TGCAGTGCTGCCTACGGCACGATCACTGAAGCTTTCTTT.

On this clone: A much bigger clone sits one base away, suggesting this may be a read error. The gene calls are TRBV2 and TRBJ2-6; weak D call: TRBD1 (6 bases). The germline CDR1 and CDR2 sequences are SNHLY and FYNNEI. There are 18 residues in the CDR3. V lost 11 bases, J lost 0 bases, and 23 bases lay in between. The CDR3 sequence: CAQTMGKGVSSGANVLTF. As DNA, the CDR3 is TGTGCCCAGACTATGGGGAAGGGGGTCAGCTCTGGGGCCAACGTCCTGACTTTC.

At least ten counts were recorded for this clone. This chain links TRBV28 with TRBJ2-1, with D unresolved. This CDR3 has 11 amino acids. Germline CDR1 reads MDHEN; CDR2 reads SYDVKM. Trimming removed 5 bases from V and 6 bases from J, with 5 bases in between. Here the CDR3 DNA reads TGTGCCAGCAGTGTAGGCAATGAGCAGTTCTTC. This codes for CASSVGNEQFF.

Of note for this clone: A junction boundary mismatches the germline segment, possibly from a read error. This chain links TRBV20-1 with TRBJ2-3; the match to TRBD2 covers 15 bases. CDR1 DFQATT and CDR2 SNEGSKA come from the germline V gene (reference sequence). This CDR3 is built from 15 residues. The CDR3 bases are TGCAGTGCCTTCGGACTAGCGGGGGGGCTAGATACGCGGTATTTT. Protein: CSAFGLAGGLDTRYF.

There are many counts of this clone. This chain connects TRBV14 to TRBJ2-1; 10 positions agree with TRBD2. V shed 1 base, J shed 0 bases, and the junction held 3 bases outside the gene matches. CDR1 is SGHDN, CDR2 FVKESK, per germline. The length of the CDR3 is 17 residues. CDR3 residues: CASSQVTSGNSYNEQFF. CDR3 bases: TGTGCCAGCAGCCAAGTTACTAGCGGGAACTCCTACAATGAGCAGTTCTTC.

As for this clone: A single base separates this from a much larger clone, so it may be a read error. The chain carries TRBV24-1 and TRBJ2-3, with D unclear. V was pared by 0 bases and J by 2 bases, with 5 bases between. The germline gives CDR1 KGHDR, CDR2 SFDVKD. The CDR3 loop spans 14 amino acids. The CDR3 region is CATSDLRVTDTQYF. The CDR3 DNA follows: TGTGCCACCAGTGATTTGAGAGTCACAGATACGCAGTATTTT.

This clone appeared many times. The CDR3 loop reads CASSLGRVRETQYF. The CDR3 DNA sequence: TGTGCCAGCAGTTTGGGCAGGGTGAGAGAGACCCAGTACTTC. J is TRBJ2-5 and V is TRBV12-3 or TRBV12-4, with D tentatively TRBD1 (5 bases). This CDR3 has 14 residues. The V end lost 3 bases, the J end lost 4 bases, and 12 bases lay between the germline ends.

The chain carries TRBV11-3 and TRBJ2-7, with 7 bases matching TRBD2. CDR1 is SGHNT, CDR2 YENEEA, per germline. CDR3 size: 20 residues. V lost 1 base and J lost 5; bases outside the gene matches: 23. The CDR3 spells CASSLGFGPASGIALHEQYF. CDR3 DNA sequence: TGTGCCAGCAGCTTAGGATTCGGGCCGGCAAGCGGGATTGCTCTGCACGAGCAGTACTTC.

Many counts were recorded for this clone. This sequence joins TRBV2 and TRBJ1-1; D is possibly TRBD1 (6 bases). Trimming took off 3 bases at V and 7 bases at J, with 12 bases between the two ends. The CDR3 covers 13 residues. Looked up from germline, CDR1 is SNHLY and CDR2 is FYNNEI. CDR3 sequence: CASSDKTGLEAFF. Written as DNA, the CDR3 is TGTGCCAGCAGTGATAAGACAGGCCTTGAAGCTTTCTTT.

This clone was detected a few times. The gene calls are TRBV6-2 or TRBV6-3 and TRBJ2-2; D remains ambiguous. Germline V gene sequence: CDR1 MNHEY, CDR2 SVGEGT. Trimming stripped 7 bases from V and 1 base from J, with 19 bases between. This CDR3 is built from 17 residues. The CDR3 spells CASIPSVFVLNTGELFF. CDR3 coding DNA: TGTGCCAGCATTCCCTCCGTTTTTGTCTTGAACACCGGGGAGCTGTTTTTT.

A note on this clone: This may be a read error, as it is one base from a much larger clone. The chain is built from TRBV25-1 and TRBJ1-2; no reliable D call. Germline CDR1 and CDR2: MGHDK and SYGVNS. This CDR3 spans 14 amino acids. CDR3 DNA: TGTGCCAGCACAACGCACCCGGACGGCTATTGCTACACCTTC. As protein: CASTTHPDGYCYTF.

This clone came up many times. The chain uses TRBV28 and TRBJ1-1; TRBD1 matches at 10 bases. The germline V gene encodes CDR1 MDHEN and CDR2 SYDVKM. This CDR3 comprises 18 residues. V gave up 1 base and J gave up 5 bases; unmatched junction bases: 13. CDR3: CASSLYPTRDRGRTEAFF. The CDR3 coding sequence is TGTGCCAGCAGTTTATACCCCACCCGGGACAGGGGACGGACTGAAGCTTTCTTT.

This clone was seen repeatedly, ten times or more. The chain carries TRBV5-5 and TRBJ2-6; 10 bases map to TRBD2. V gave up 4 bases and J gave up 3 bases; unmatched junction bases: 10. The germline V gene has CDR1 SGHKS and CDR2 YYEKEE (reference sequence). This CDR3 region has 18 residues. The CDR3 spells CASSDIRAGGIGANVLTF. The CDR3 region has the DNA TGTGCCAGCAGCGATATCAGAGCGGGAGGGATTGGGGCCAACGTCCTGACTTTC. The variable domain in full, with the rest retrieved from reference TRBV5-5 and TRBJ2-6, is DAGVTQSPTHLIKTRGQQVTLRCSPISGHKSVSWYQQVLGQGPQFIFQYYEKEERGRGNFPDRFSARQFPNYSSELNVNALLLGDSALYLCASSDIRAGGIGANVLTFGAGSRLTVL.

At least ten counts were recorded for this clone. The CDR3 sequence is CASSYLVPNTGELFF. CDR3 nucleotide sequence: TGTGCCAGCAGTTACCTGGTACCGAACACCGGGGAGCTGTTTTTT. The rearrangement uses TRBV6-5 and TRBJ2-2; no clear D gene. The V and J ends lost 2 bases and 0 bases respectively, with 7 bases between them. The CDR3 sequence is 15 residues long. Looked up from germline, CDR1 is MNHEY and CDR2 is SVGAGI.

There are many counts of this clone. This sequence joins TRBV5-1 and TRBJ2-7; D call uncertain. The CDR3 is 11 amino acids. Germline V gene data show CDR1 as SGHRS and CDR2 as YFSETQ. V lost 0 bases to trimming and J lost 4 bases, with 2 bases between them. The CDR3 DNA reads TGCGCCAGCAGCTTGGAATACGAGCAGTACTTC. As protein: CASSLEYEQYF.

The V call is TRBV20-1, the J call TRBJ1-2; TRBD1 aligns across 7 bases. This CDR3 has 14 amino acids. Germline values: CDR1 DFQATT, CDR2 SNEGSKA (reference sequence). V shed 1 base, J shed 8 bases, and the junction held 10 bases outside the gene matches. CDR3 in amino acids: CSARVDRSIEGYTF. CDR3 coding DNA: TGCAGTGCTAGAGTGGACAGGTCAATCGAGGGCTACACCTTC.

To note about this clone: A much larger clone differs from this one at a single base, so this may be a read error. V and J are TRBV7-9 and TRBJ1-4, with D perhaps matching TRBD1 (5 bases). With 5 bases removed from V and 7 bases from J, the gap between germline ends came to 20 bases. CDR3 length equals 16 residues. Germline CDR1 is SEHNR and CDR2 is FQNEAQ (reference sequence). CDR3 sequence reads: CASSMTWPQGGEKLFF. For the CDR3, the DNA is TGTGCCAGCAGCATGACATGGCCTCAGGGTGGTGAAAAACTGTTTTTT.

The J gene is TRBJ1-1, the V gene TRBV27; TRBD1 might be the D (6 bases). Trimming cost V 2 bases and J 5 bases, with 9 bases left between them. The CDR3 is 13 residues long. Per the germline V gene, CDR1 is MNHEY and CDR2 is SMNVEV (reference sequence). The DNA of the CDR3 is TGTGCCAGCAGTTTAGGCAGGGGAACTGAAGCTTTCTTT. As protein: CASSLGRGTEAFF.

This clone was observed at least ten times. V and J are TRBV3-1 and TRBJ2-1; possibly TRBD2 for D (7 bases). V dropped 4 bases and J dropped 5 bases, with 27 bases sitting between them. CDR1 LGHDT and CDR2 YNNKEL come from the germline V gene (reference sequence). CDR3 length: 19 amino acids. Here the CDR3 reads CASSPLSTGRGRPDNEQFF. CDR3 sequence (DNA): TGTGCCAGCAGCCCATTAAGTACAGGGAGGGGGAGGCCGGACAATGAGCAGTTCTTC.

In its sample, this clone was seen many times. Here the CDR3 reads CASSLYESRGEKLFF. In nucleotides, the CDR3 is TGTGCCAGCAGTTTATATGAGTCCCGGGGTGAAAAACTGTTTTTT. V and J are TRBV27 and TRBJ1-4; no definite D call. This CDR3 has 15 residues. Germline-derived CDR1 and CDR2 are MNHEY and SMNVEV (reference sequence). V dropped 1 base and J dropped 7 bases, with 13 bases sitting between them.